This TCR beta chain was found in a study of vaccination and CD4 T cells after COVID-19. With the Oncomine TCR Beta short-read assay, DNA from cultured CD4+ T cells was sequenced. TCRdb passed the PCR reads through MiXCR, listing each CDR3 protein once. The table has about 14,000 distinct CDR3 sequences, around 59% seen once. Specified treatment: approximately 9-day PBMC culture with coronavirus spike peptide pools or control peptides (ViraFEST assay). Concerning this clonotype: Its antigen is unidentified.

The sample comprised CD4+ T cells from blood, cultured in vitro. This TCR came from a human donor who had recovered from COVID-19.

The CDR3 nucleotides are TGTGCCAGCTCACCTGCGTCCGGAGACTATGGCTACACCTTC. Amino acids: CASSPASGDYGYTF. The chain employs TRBV18 and TRBJ1-2; D is unresolved. The length of the CDR3 is 14 residues. V was shortened by 3 bases and J by 3 bases, with 11 bases between the two germline ends. Germline CDR1 KGHSH, CDR2 LQKENI.